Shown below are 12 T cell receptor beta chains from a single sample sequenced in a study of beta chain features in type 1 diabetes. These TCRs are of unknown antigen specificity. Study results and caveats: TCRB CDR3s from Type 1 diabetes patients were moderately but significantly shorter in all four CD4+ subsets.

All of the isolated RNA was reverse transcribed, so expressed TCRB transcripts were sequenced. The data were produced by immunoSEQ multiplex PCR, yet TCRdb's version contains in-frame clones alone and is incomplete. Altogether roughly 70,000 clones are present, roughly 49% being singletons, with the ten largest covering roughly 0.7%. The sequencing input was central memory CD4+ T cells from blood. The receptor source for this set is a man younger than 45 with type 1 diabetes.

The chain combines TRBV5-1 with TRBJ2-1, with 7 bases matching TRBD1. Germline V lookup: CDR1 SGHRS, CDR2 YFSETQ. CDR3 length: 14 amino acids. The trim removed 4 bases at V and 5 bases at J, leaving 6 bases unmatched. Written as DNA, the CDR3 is TGCGCCAGCAGCAATGCCGGGACAGACAATGAGCAGTTCTTC. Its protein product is CASSNAGTDNEQFF.

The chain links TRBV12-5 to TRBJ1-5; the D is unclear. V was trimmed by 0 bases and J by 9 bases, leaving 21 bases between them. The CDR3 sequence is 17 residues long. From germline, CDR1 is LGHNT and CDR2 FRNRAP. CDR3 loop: CASGLVPDGSTNGPQHF. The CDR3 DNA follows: TGTGCTAGTGGTTTGGTTCCAGACGGGTCCACGAATGGGCCCCAGCATTTT.

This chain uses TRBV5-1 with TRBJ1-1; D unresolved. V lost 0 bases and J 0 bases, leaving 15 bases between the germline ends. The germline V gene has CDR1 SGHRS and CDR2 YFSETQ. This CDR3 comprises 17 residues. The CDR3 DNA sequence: TGCGCCAGCAGCTTGGTGACACCAAGCGGCTTGAACACTGAAGCTTTCTTT. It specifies CASSLVTPSGLNTEAFF.

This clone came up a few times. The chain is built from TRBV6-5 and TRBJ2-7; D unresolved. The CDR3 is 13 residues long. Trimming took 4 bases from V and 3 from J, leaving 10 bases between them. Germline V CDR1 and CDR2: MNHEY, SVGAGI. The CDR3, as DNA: TGTGCCAGCAGTTCTTCTGGCGGCTACGAGCAGTACTTC. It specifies CASSSSGGYEQYF.

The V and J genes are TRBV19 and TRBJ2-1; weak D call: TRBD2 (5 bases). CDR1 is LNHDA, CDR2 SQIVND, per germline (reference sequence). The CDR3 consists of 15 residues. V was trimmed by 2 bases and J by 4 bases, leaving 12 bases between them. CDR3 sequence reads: CASSISGSMYNEQFF. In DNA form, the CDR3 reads TGTGCCAGTAGTATATCGGGATCCATGTACAATGAGCAGTTCTTC.

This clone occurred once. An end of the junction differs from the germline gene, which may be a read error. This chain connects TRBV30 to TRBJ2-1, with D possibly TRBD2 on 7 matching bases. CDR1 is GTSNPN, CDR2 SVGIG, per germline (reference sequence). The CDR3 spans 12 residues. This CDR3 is CAWSRGASGRIF. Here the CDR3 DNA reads TGTGCCTGGTCCCGGGGGGCTAGCGGACGGATCTTC. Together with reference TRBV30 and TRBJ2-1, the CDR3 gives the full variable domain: SQTIHQWPATLVQPVGSPLSLECTVEGTSNPNLYWYRQAAGRGLQLLFYSVGIGQISSEVPQNLSASRPQDRQFILSSKKLLLSDSGFYLCAWSRGASGRIFGPGTRLTVL.

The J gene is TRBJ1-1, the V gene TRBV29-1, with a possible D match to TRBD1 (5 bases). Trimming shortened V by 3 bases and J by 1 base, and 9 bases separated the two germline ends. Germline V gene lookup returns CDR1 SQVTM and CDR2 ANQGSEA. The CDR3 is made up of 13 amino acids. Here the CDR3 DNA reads TGCAGCGTTGACGACAGACGGAACACTGAAGCTTTCTTT. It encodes CSVDDRRNTEAFF.

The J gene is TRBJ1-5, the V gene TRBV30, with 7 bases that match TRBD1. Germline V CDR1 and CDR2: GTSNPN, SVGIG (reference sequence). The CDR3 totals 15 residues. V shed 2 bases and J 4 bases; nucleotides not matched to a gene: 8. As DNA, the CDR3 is TGTGCCTGGAGTTTACCGGGACAGATTAATCAGCCCCAGCATTTT. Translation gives CAWSLPGQINQPQHF.

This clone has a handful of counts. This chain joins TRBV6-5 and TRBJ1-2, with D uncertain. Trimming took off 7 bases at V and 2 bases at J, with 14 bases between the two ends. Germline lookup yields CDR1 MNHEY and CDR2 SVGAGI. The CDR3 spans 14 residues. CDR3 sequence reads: CASNSPGSNYGYTF. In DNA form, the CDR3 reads TGTGCCAGCAATTCCCCCGGGAGCAACTATGGCTACACCTTC.

CDR3 sequence (DNA): TGTGCCAGCAGCTCCCGGACAGGGGACGCCTACGAGCAGTACTTC. Translation gives CASSSRTGDAYEQYF. The chain links TRBV7-9 to TRBJ2-7, with TRBD1 matching 9 bases. Germline loops: CDR1 SEHNR, CDR2 FQNEAQ (reference sequence). With V trimmed by 4 bases and J by 2 bases, 6 bases remained unmatched. The CDR3 is made up of 15 amino acids.

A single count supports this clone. In DNA form, the CDR3 reads TGCGCCAGCAGTGAGTACTGGAACACCGGGGAGCTGTTTTTT. The encoded protein is CASSEYWNTGELFF. V and J are TRBV10-1 and TRBJ2-2; D gene ambiguous. The V end lost 1 base, the J end lost 1 base, and 4 bases lay between the germline ends. The CDR3 loop spans 14 amino acids. The germline CDR1 and CDR2 sequences are WNHNN and SYGVQD (reference sequence).

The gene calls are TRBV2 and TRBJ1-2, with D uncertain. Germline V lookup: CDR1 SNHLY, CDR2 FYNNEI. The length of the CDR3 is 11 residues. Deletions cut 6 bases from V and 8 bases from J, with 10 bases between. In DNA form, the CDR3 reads TGTGCCAGCAGCCCCGGGGAGGGCTACACCTTC. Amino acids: CASSPGEGYTF.